The rows below give T cell receptor beta chains drawn from one sample of a study of blood T cell repertoires in COVID-19. Measured with immunoSEQ multiplex PCR; TCRdb has only the in-frame clones, and not every one. The repertoire holds 300,000 to 350,000 clones, with over 80% as singletons. Sequenced input: peripheral blood. The source is a man in his thirties or forties with COVID-19, enrolled during active disease. The CDR3 runs from the conserved cysteine through the conserved F or W. The D gene is left open where the match is weak. Not every row has a clone size; where given, it reads once, few, many or a size class.

v_gene	j_gene	abundance	d_gene	CDR3aa	CDR3nt
TRBV14	TRBJ2-1	-	TRBD2	CASSQGKLAGLYNEQFF	TGTGCCAGCAGCCAAGGAAAACTAGCGGGGCTATACAATGAGCAGTTCTTC
TRBV27	TRBJ1-3	-	-	CASSSVVSGNTIYF	TGTGCCAGCAGTTCTGTAGTATCTGGAAACACCATATATTTT
TRBV30	TRBJ1-3	-	-	CAWSPGLSGNTIYF	TGTGCCTGGAGTCCCGGTCTCTCTGGAAACACCATATATTTT
TRBV9	TRBJ1-5	-	-	CASSVDVGQVGDQPQHF	TGTGCCAGCAGCGTAGACGTGGGGCAGGTTGGCGATCAGCCCCAGCATTTT
TRBV6-5	TRBJ2-5	-	TRBD1	CASSYSWTGGRETQYF	TGTGCCAGCAGTTATTCTTGGACAGGGGGCCGGGAGACCCAGTACTTC
TRBV11-2	TRBJ2-7	-	TRBD2	CASSSLGTSGRYEQYF	TGTGCCAGCAGCTCCCTCGGGACTAGCGGGAGATACGAGCAGTACTTC
TRBV5-6	TRBJ1-2	-	-	CASSSQTARFNYGYTF	TGTGCCAGCAGCTCACAGACAGCCCGATTTAACTATGGCTACACCTTC
TRBV7-8	TRBJ2-2	-	TRBD1	CASSSTGLTGELFF	TGTGCCAGCAGTTCGACAGGGTTGACCGGGGAGCTGTTTTTT
TRBV5-6	TRBJ2-5	-	-	CASSLGSSPQYF	TGTGCCAGCAGCTTGGGGTCGAGTCCCCAGTACTTC
TRBV4-2	TRBJ2-7	-	-	CASSPTTDSPYEQYF	TGTGCCAGCAGCCCTACCACGGACTCACCCTACGAGCAGTACTTC
TRBV6-2/TRBV6-3	TRBJ2-1	-	TRBD1	CASSPGTGEFF	TGTGCCAGCAGTCCCGGGACAGGGGAGTTCTTC
TRBV6-2/TRBV6-3	TRBJ1-5	once	-	CASSYSGRGTAQHF	TGTGCCAGCAGTTACTCGGGCAGGGGTACGGCCCAGCATTTT
TRBV3-1/TRBV3-2	TRBJ2-1	-	TRBD1	CASSQDRTGGRSSYNEQFF	TGTGCCAGCAGTCAAGACAGGACAGGGGGCCGAAGCTCCTACAATGAGCAGTTCTTC
TRBV11-2	TRBJ2-6	-	TRBD1	CASSFTGVGANVLTF	TGTGCCAGCAGCTTCACAGGGGTAGGGGCCAACGTCCTGACTTTC
TRBV6-5	TRBJ1-1	-	-	CASSSQGMNTEAFF	TGTGCCAGCAGTTCCCAGGGGATGAACACTGAAGCTTTCTTT
TRBV18	TRBJ1-2	once	-	CASSSDRNYGYTF	TGTGCCAGCTCCTCAGACAGGAACTATGGCTACACCTTC